This T cell receptor beta chain was sequenced during a study of technical replicates of blood from a few donors. This CDR3 contains 14 residues. J gave up 6 bases and V 4 bases, and 4 bases lay outside the gene matches. Germline lookup yields CDR1 SGHDT and CDR2 YYEEEE. Measured with immunoSEQ multiplex PCR; TCRdb has only the in-frame clones, and not every one. The sample has tens of thousands of clones; 95% are singletons. The receptor was isolated from a human donor in good health. This chain links TRBV5-6 with TRBJ1-4; 9 nucleotides line up with TRBD1. The sequenced material came from T cells isolated from PBMCs. CDR3: CASSLQGADEKLFF. The CDR3 DNA reads TGTGCCAGCAGCCTACAGGGGGCTGATGAAAAACTGTTTTTT.